This TCR beta chain derives from a study of control samples from healthy donors and cancer patients. Produced via immunoSEQ multiplex PCR; TCRdb's table is partial and in-frame only. Counted here are over 150,000 clones, approximately 92% occurring once; the ten biggest clones make up roughly 1.6%. Trimming took 10 bases from V and 7 from J, leaving 13 bases between them. This CDR3 has 12 residues. Germline CDR1 reads SNHLY; CDR2 reads FYNNEI. The V and J genes are TRBV2 and TRBJ2-2; D is perhaps TRBD2 (6 bases). Material for sequencing was blood. This TCR came from a man aged 18 to 29 in good health. The CDR3 DNA follows: TGTGCCAACGGAGGAGGGAGCGGGGAGCTGTTTTTT. Translated, it gives CANGGGSGELFF.